A single sample gave rise to the 32 T cell receptor beta chains below, sequenced in a study of metastatic and nonmetastatic thyroid tumors. With MiXCR, TCRdb called clones anew from the PCR reads. The table shows approximately 65,000 clones, with roughly 4% occurring only once. Thyroid surgery had not been preceded by any treatment in any patient. Sequences were obtained from blood. These receptors were collected from a female donor with papillary thyroid cancer or a benign thyroid nodule (not recorded which). Some clones in this sample may be carry-over from other donors' samples.

For this clone: With a much larger clone just one base away, this may be a read error. The rearrangement links TRBV28 to TRBJ2-1, with D uncertain. CDR3 size: 11 residues. Germline V gene sequence: CDR1 MDHEN, CDR2 SYDVKM. CDR3 nucleotides: TGTGCCAGCAGCTCGCCGGTAGGGCATTCCTTC. This gives the protein CASSSPVGHSF.

This clone was detected ten times or more. The chain is built from TRBV5-1 and TRBJ2-5; TRBD1 might be the D (6 bases). From germline, CDR1 is SGHRS and CDR2 YFSETQ. The CDR3 is 17 residues long. V was trimmed by 0 bases and J by 0 bases, leaving 15 bases between them. The CDR3 sequence is CASSLAQGGQYQETQYF. The CDR3 DNA sequence: TGCGCCAGCAGCTTGGCCCAAGGTGGACAGTACCAAGAGACCCAGTACTTC.

This clone was seen a few times. The genes are TRBV3-1 and TRBJ1-1; 9 bases fit TRBD1. The CDR3 is made up of 14 amino acids. The V and J ends lost 6 bases and 1 base, in that order; junction bases with no gene match: 3. Germline CDR1 reads LGHDT; CDR2 reads YNNKEL (reference sequence). CDR3 nucleotides: TGTGCCAGCAGGACAGGGGGAAAGAACACTGAAGCTTTCTTT. The encoded protein is CASRTGGKNTEAFF. Together with reference TRBV3-1 and TRBJ1-1, the CDR3 gives the full variable domain: DTAVSQTPKYLVTQMGNDKSIKCEQNLGHDTMYWYKQDSKKFLKIMFSYNNKELIINETVPNRFSPKSPDKAHLNLHINSLELGDSAVYFCASRTGGKNTEAFFGQGTRLTVV.

This clone occurred many times. The J gene is TRBJ2-2, the V gene TRBV20-1, with 10 bases that match TRBD2. This CDR3 has 15 amino acids. From germline, CDR1 is DFQATT and CDR2 SNEGSKA (reference sequence). J gave up 6 bases and V 0 bases, and 4 bases lay outside the gene matches. In DNA, the CDR3 is TGCAGTGCTAGAGAGCTACTAGCGGGATCCGGGGAGCTGTTTTTT. This encodes CSARELLAGSGELFF.

This clone occurred many times. The chain uses TRBV6-1 and TRBJ1-5, with 7 bases lining up with TRBD1. CDR1 is MNHNS, CDR2 SASEGT, per germline. The CDR3 contains 16 residues. Trimming removed 7 bases from V and 4 bases from J; junction bases left unmatched: 13. The CDR3 DNA is TGTGCCAGCATCCTTAAACAGGGGTTCAGTAATCAGCCCCAGCATTTT. This codes for CASILKQGFSNQPQHF.

The sample holds many counts of this clone. The chain employs TRBV3-1 and TRBJ2-2; 7 bases fit TRBD1. CDR1 and CDR2 (germline): LGHDT, YNNKEL (reference sequence). The CDR3 extends over 15 amino acids. V lost 3 bases and J lost 7; bases outside the gene matches: 8. The CDR3, as DNA: TGTGCCAGCAGCCATTCTAACAGGGGAGTCGGGGAGCTGTTTTTT. Its protein product is CASSHSNRGVGELFF. Drawing the rest from reference TRBV3-1 and TRBJ2-2, the complete variable domain is DTAVSQTPKYLVTQMGNDKSIKCEQNLGHDTMYWYKQDSKKFLKIMFSYNNKELIINETVPNRFSPKSPDKAHLNLHINSLELGDSAVYFCASSHSNRGVGELFFGEGSRLTVL.

V and J are TRBV28 and TRBJ2-7, with D possibly TRBD2 on 5 matching bases. CDR1 and CDR2 from the germline V gene are MDHEN and SYDVKM. Trimming left V 6 bases short and J 7 bases short, with 22 bases between. The CDR3 is 15 residues long. CDR3 nucleotide sequence: TGTGCCAGCAGCCCGCCGGGGTACGTGGTGGGGGAGCAGTACTTC. As protein: CASSPPGYVVGEQYF.

This clone was picked up many times. The gene calls are TRBV6-2 or TRBV6-3 and TRBJ1-2, with D uncertain. Deletions cut 2 bases from V and 4 bases from J, with 8 bases between. CDR3 length: 13 amino acids. Germline V gene sequence: CDR1 MNHEY, CDR2 SVGEGT. Here the CDR3 reads CASSYTSSYGYTF. CDR3 DNA sequence: TGTGCCAGCAGTTACACGTCAAGCTATGGCTACACCTTC.

This clone showed up many times. In DNA, the CDR3 is TGCGCCAGCAACTCAGGACAGGCCCCCGAGCAGTACTTC. Translation: CASNSGQAPEQYF. The chain is built from TRBV5-1 and TRBJ2-7; TRBD1 aligns across 7 bases. CDR3 length equals 13 residues. J lost 6 bases, V lost 6 bases, and 9 bases had no gene match. CDR1 and CDR2 from the germline V gene are SGHRS and YFSETQ.

Turning to this clone: A much larger clone lies one base from this, so it may be a read error. In DNA, the CDR3 is TGTGCCAGCACCCGGACAGGGAAGACCTATGGCTACACCTTC. It translates to CASTRTGKTYGYTF. This sequence joins TRBV5-6 and TRBJ1-2, with TRBD1 identical over 8 bases. CDR1 and CDR2 from the germline V gene are SGHDT and YYEEEE. This CDR3 is built from 14 residues. The V and J ends lost 6 bases and 4 bases, in that order; junction bases with no gene match: 8.

This clone was picked up many times. The chain links TRBV20-1 to TRBJ1-5; D not resolved. V lost 1 base and J lost 2, with 12 bases in between. CDR1 DFQATT and CDR2 SNEGSKA come from the germline V gene (reference sequence). The CDR3 contains 15 residues. The CDR3 sequence: CSARVTGKGNQPQHF. The CDR3, as DNA: TGCAGTGCTAGAGTAACGGGTAAGGGCAATCAGCCCCAGCATTTT.

The sample holds many counts of this clone. The chain carries TRBV6-1 and TRBJ2-2, with 12 bases that match TRBD2. With V trimmed by 6 bases and J by 5 bases, 7 bases remained unmatched. The CDR3 is 16 amino acids. Germline V gene data show CDR1 as MNHNS and CDR2 as SASEGT. CDR3 sequence reads: CASRRLAGVGTGELFF. DNA for the CDR3: TGTGCCAGCAGAAGACTAGCGGGAGTTGGTACCGGGGAGCTGTTTTTT.

This clone was seen repeatedly, ten times or more. The same CDR3 is also encoded by other DNA sequences in this sample. V is TRBV11-2 and J is TRBJ2-7; perhaps TRBD2 as D (6 bases). CDR1 is SGHAT, CDR2 FQNNGV, per germline. Trimming removed 3 bases at V and 6 bases at J, with 15 bases between. The CDR3 contains 14 residues. CDR3 bases: TGTGCCAGCAGCTTCCAGACTAGTCTTGGCGAGCAGTACTTC. It codes for CASSFQTSLGEQYF.

This clone was detected a few times. The chain links TRBV12-3 or TRBV12-4 to TRBJ2-2; the D is unclear. The CDR3 length is 16 residues. Trimming left V 2 bases short and J 3 bases short, with 13 bases between. CDR3 loop: CASSLLSDGHTGELFF. Here the CDR3 DNA reads TGTGCCAGCAGTTTATTAAGTGACGGTCACACCGGGGAGCTGTTTTTT.

This clone was found many times. The CDR3 reads CASSLYTAGDTGELFF. In nucleotides, the CDR3 is TGTGCCAGCAGTTTATATACAGCGGGAGACACCGGGGAGCTGTTTTTT. The rearrangement joins TRBV28 to TRBJ2-2, with TRBD2 matching 8 bases. Per the germline V gene, CDR1 is MDHEN and CDR2 is SYDVKM. CDR3 size: 16 residues. Losses at the gene ends were 1 base for V and 3 bases for J; bases not matched to a gene: 4.

This clone was recorded at least ten times. A much larger clone is a single base away; this may be a read error. The rearrangement links TRBV11-2 to TRBJ2-1, with 7 nucleotides matching TRBD1. V lost 3 bases to trimming and J lost 7 bases; unmatched junction nucleotides: 9. This CDR3 region has 15 residues. Per germline, CDR1 SGHAT and CDR2 FQNNGV. CDR3 nucleotides: TGTGCCAGCAGCTTGATGGGACAGTTGGCTAATGAGCAGTTCTTC. Its translation: CASSLMGQLANEQFF.

This clone was counted many times. This may arise from a read error, as a much more abundant clone is one base away. The CDR3 nucleotides are TGCGCCAGCAGCTGGGACATCCCAAACTATGGCTACACCTTC. This encodes CASSWDIPNYGYTF. The chain carries TRBV5-1 and TRBJ1-2; possibly TRBD1 for D (6 bases). The CDR3 runs 14 residues. Germline CDR1 is SGHRS and CDR2 is YFSETQ. Between the trimmed V and J ends, which lost 3 bases and 2 bases, there was a span of 11 bases.

At least ten counts were recorded for this clone. The chain couples TRBV3-1 to TRBJ2-3; D not certain. The CDR3 has 11 residues. The germline V gene encodes CDR1 LGHDT and CDR2 YNNKEL (reference sequence). V dropped 4 bases and J dropped 5 bases, with 4 bases sitting between them. CDR3 sequence reads: CASSRGDTQYF. CDR3 nucleotides: TGTGCCAGCAGCCGGGGAGATACGCAGTATTTT.

This clone came up once. The chain joins TRBV30 to TRBJ2-3; maybe TRBD2 (6 bases). The CDR3 length is 14 residues. V lost 0 bases and J lost 8, with 15 bases in between. Germline V gene lookup returns CDR1 GTSNPN and CDR2 SVGIG (reference sequence). The chain's CDR3 is CAWSVGTSRATQYF. The DNA of the CDR3 is TGTGCCTGGAGTGTAGGTACTAGCAGGGCTACGCAGTATTTT.

The sample holds a few counts of this clone. A much larger clone is a single base away; this may be a read error. The V and J genes are TRBV7-9 and TRBJ1-4; the D is unclear. The CDR3 has 15 amino acids. Germline V gives CDR1 SEHNR, CDR2 FQNEAQ (reference sequence). CDR3 sequence (DNA): TGTGCCAGCAGCTTAGCGCAGCCAAAGAGGGAAAAACTGCTTTTT. Translating it yields CASSLAQPKREKLLF.

At least ten counts were recorded for this clone. V usage is TRBV18 and J usage is TRBJ2-5, with TRBD1 as a possible D gene (6 bases). The CDR3 spans 16 residues. Trimming pared 3 bases from V and 4 bases from J, leaving 18 bases between. CDR1 is KGHSH and CDR2 is LQKENI in the germline V gene. CDR3 protein: CASSPQPQGSGETQYF. The CDR3 DNA reads TGTGCCAGCTCACCTCAGCCCCAGGGGAGCGGAGAGACCCAGTACTTC.

Remarks on this clone: This could be a read error, since a much larger clone is one nucleotide away. The sample carries other DNA sequences with the same CDR3. The V gene is TRBV28, the J gene TRBJ2-5; a possible D gene is TRBD2 (5 bases). Trimming left V 9 bases short and J 8 bases short, with 16 bases between. The CDR3 extends over 12 amino acids. Germline assignment: CDR1 MDHEN and CDR2 SYDVKM. CDR3 in amino acids: CASSALRDTQYF. The CDR3 DNA is TGTGCCAGTAGCGCCCTCAGAGATACCCAGTACTTC.

Ten or more counts support this clone. The CDR3 DNA follows: TGTGCCAGCAGATCACCGACTAGCGGCCCTTCCTACATCAATGAGCAGTTCTTC. Translation: CASRSPTSGPSYINEQFF. This sequence joins TRBV28 and TRBJ2-1; 9 bases are a match to TRBD2. CDR1 is MDHEN, CDR2 SYDVKM, per germline. There are 18 residues in the CDR3. The V and J ends lost 6 bases and 6 bases, in that order; junction bases with no gene match: 18.

The genes are TRBV30 and TRBJ1-1; D perhaps matches TRBD1 (5 bases). The V gene lost 2 bases and the J gene lost 0 bases, with 19 bases spanning the gap. Germline-derived CDR1 and CDR2 are GTSNPN and SVGIG (reference sequence). The CDR3 loop spans 17 amino acids. DNA for the CDR3: TGTGCCTGGAGTCTGACAGTCACACCCCGGTTGAACACTGAAGCTTTCTTT. Its protein is CAWSLTVTPRLNTEAFF.

This clone appeared a few times. J is TRBJ1-4 and V is TRBV20-1, with a possible D match to TRBD1 (6 bases). Trimming took off 3 bases at V and 8 bases at J, with 16 bases between the two ends. CDR3 length: 14 amino acids. Per the germline V gene, CDR1 is DFQATT and CDR2 is SNEGSKA (reference sequence). Here the CDR3 DNA reads TGCAGTGCTAGCGAAGGGGGAGGTAACGAAAAACTGTTTTTT. Protein: CSASEGGGNEKLFF.

The table lists this clone with a few counts. At one boundary the junction diverges from the germline segment, which might be a read error. The chain has TRBV9 and TRBJ2-5; 8 nucleotides agree with TRBD2. Germline loops: CDR1 SGDLS, CDR2 YYNGEE. This CDR3 is built from 13 residues. CDR3 sequence: CASSVLAGGVIHF. CDR3 bases: TGTGCCAGCAGCGTTCTGGCGGGGGGTGTGATCCACTTC.

The J gene is TRBJ1-2, the V gene TRBV6-5, with TRBD1 matching 10 bases. The germline CDR1 and CDR2 sequences are MNHEY and SVGAGI. This CDR3 is 17 amino acids long. V shed 2 bases and J 3 bases; nucleotides not matched to a gene: 9. The CDR3 coding sequence is TGTGCCAGCAGTTACACCGCTCCAGGACAGGGGGACTATGGCTACACCTTC. Translating it yields CASSYTAPGQGDYGYTF.

In this sample, this clone turned up many times. The chain combines TRBV6-1 with TRBJ2-5; D gene unclear. Germline V gene data show CDR1 as MNHNS and CDR2 as SASEGT. The length of the CDR3 is 15 residues. Trimming removed 1 base at V and 7 bases at J, with 16 bases between. CDR3 DNA sequence: TGTGCCAGCAGTGAAGTTTGGCAGAGGCCAGGGACCCAGTACTTC. Translated, it gives CASSEVWQRPGTQYF.

In the case of this clone: At one end the junction does not follow the germline gene, possibly because of a read error. The rearrangement links TRBV2 to TRBJ2-6; 10 bases align to TRBD2. CDR1 SNHLY and CDR2 FYNNEI come from the germline V gene. The CDR3 runs 18 residues. The CDR3 region is CASSGLAGGYSWANVLTF. In nucleotides, the CDR3 is TGTGCCAGCAGTGGATTAGCGGGAGGATACTCTTGGGCGAACGTCCTGACTTTC.

There are many counts of this clone. The rearrangement links TRBV24-1 to TRBJ2-5, with D hard to call. V was pared by 4 bases and J by 0 bases, with 5 bases between. Germline values: CDR1 KGHDR, CDR2 SFDVKD. The CDR3 has 13 residues. Here the CDR3 reads CATSDSYQETQYF. The CDR3 DNA reads TGTGCCACCAGTGACTCTTACCAAGAGACCCAGTACTTC.

There are many counts of this clone. V is TRBV12-3 or TRBV12-4 and J is TRBJ1-1; 8 positions agree with TRBD1. Germline trimming cut 3 bases from V and 1 base from J; bases unmatched to any gene: 1. The CDR3 is 14 residues long. The CDR3 protein is CASSFGQGNTEAFF. CDR3 sequence (DNA): TGTGCCAGCAGTTTCGGACAGGGGAACACTGAAGCTTTCTTT.

This clone was counted between two and nine times. DNA of the CDR3: TGTGCCAGCTCACCACCGGAGGGAGGTTATAATGAAAAACTGTTTTTT. Amino acid sequence: CASSPPEGGYNEKLFF. The chain links TRBV18 to TRBJ1-4; D is unresolved. V lost 0 bases to trimming and J lost 4 bases, with 12 bases between them. CDR1 is KGHSH and CDR2 is LQKENI in the germline V gene. This CDR3 comprises 16 residues.